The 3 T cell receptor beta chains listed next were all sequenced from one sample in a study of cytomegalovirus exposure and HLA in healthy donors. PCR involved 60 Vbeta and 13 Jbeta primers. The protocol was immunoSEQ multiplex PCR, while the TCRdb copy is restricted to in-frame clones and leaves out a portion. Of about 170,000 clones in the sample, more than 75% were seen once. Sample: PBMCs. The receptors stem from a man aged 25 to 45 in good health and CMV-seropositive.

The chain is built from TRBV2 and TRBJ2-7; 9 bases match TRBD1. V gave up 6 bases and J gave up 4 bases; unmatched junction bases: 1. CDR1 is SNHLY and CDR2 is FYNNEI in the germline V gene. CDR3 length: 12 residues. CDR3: CASRDRGYEQYF. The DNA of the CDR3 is TGTGCCAGCAGGGACAGGGGTTACGAGCAGTACTTC. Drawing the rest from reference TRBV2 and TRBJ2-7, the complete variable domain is EPEVTQTPSHQVTQMGQEVILRCVPISNHLYFYWYRQILGQKVEFLVSFYNNEISEKSEIFDDQFSVERPDGSNFTLKIRSTKLEDSAMYFCASRDRGYEQYFGPGTRLTVT.

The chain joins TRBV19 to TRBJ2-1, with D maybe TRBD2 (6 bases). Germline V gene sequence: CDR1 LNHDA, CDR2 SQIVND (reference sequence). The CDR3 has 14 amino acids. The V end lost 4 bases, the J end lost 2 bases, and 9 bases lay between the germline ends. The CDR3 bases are TGTGCCAGTAGTACTGTAGCGGCCTACAATGAGCAGTTCTTC. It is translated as CASSTVAAYNEQFF.

CDR3 sequence reads: CASSYGLAGMYEQYV. Here the CDR3 DNA reads TGTGCCAGCAGTTACGGGCTAGCGGGGATGTACGAGCAGTACGTC. The rearrangement joins TRBV6-5 to TRBJ2-7, with 9 bases aligning to TRBD2. The trim removed 2 bases at V and 4 bases at J, leaving 6 bases unmatched. The CDR3 extends over 15 amino acids. Germline loops: CDR1 MNHEY, CDR2 SVGAGI.